The present TCR beta chain was sequenced within a study of blood T cell repertoires in COVID-19. Across the study: From the United States, Italy and Spain came samples of acute and convalescent COVID-19. PBMCs, B-cell-depleted T cells, or T cells provided the cDNA or gDNA that made up the material.

The table came from immunoSEQ multiplex PCR; TCRdb's copy has only in-frame clones and leaves some out. The profile shows around 200,000 clones, more than 70% of them singletons. This sequence originates from a woman aged 45-60 years with acute or convalescent COVID-19. Sequenced: peripheral blood.

The CDR3 is CASSLNLNTGELFF. The CDR3 bases are TGTGCCAGCAGCTTAAACTTGAACACCGGGGAGCTGTTTTTT. The rearrangement joins TRBV11-3 to TRBJ2-2; no definite D call. V lost 2 bases, J lost 1 base, and 5 bases lay in between. This CDR3 contains 14 residues. Germline assignment: CDR1 SGHNT and CDR2 YENEEA. Complete variable domain (other parts from reference TRBV11-3 and TRBJ2-2): EAGVVQSPRYKIIEKKQPVAFWCNPISGHNTLYWYLQNLGQGPELLIRYENEEAVDDSQLPKDRFSAERLKGVDSTLKIQPAELGDSAVYLCASSLNLNTGELFFGEGSRLTVL.